This TCR beta chain was sequenced in a study of T cells in localized non-small cell lung cancer. Assay used: immunoSEQ multiplex PCR; TCRdb lists only in-frame clones, some missing. The table records a few thousand clones, roughly 29% of them present only once. By share, this clone ranks as large. This clonotype originated in a male donor at least 60 years old with stage I lung adenocarcinoma. Source: lung tumor tissue, taken before any cancer treatment.

DNA for the CDR3: TGTGCCAGCAGTGAAGCGGGACTAGCGGAAAATGAGCAGTTCTTC. Its translation: CASSEAGLAENEQFF. The chain couples TRBV9 to TRBJ2-1; 11 nucleotides align to TRBD2. Per germline, CDR1 SGDLS and CDR2 YYNGEE. J lost 7 bases, V lost 5 bases, and 8 bases had no gene match. The CDR3 contains 15 residues.